One and the same sample provided the 6 T cell receptor beta chains below, sequenced in a study of blood T cell repertoires in COVID-19. TCRdb's table, derived via immunoSEQ multiplex PCR, lists solely in-frame clones and lacks some. This table has 310,000 or so clones, about 82% appearing once. The sequencing sample was made of peripheral blood. All receptors derive from a woman aged 45-65 years with acute or convalescent COVID-19.

This clone was counted a single time. The chain combines TRBV21-1 with TRBJ1-3. TRBV21-1 has pseudogene status. The CDR3 is 18 residues long. The CDR3 coding sequence is TGTGCCAGCAGCAAAGGGAGGCAAGGTATTGGGCGTAGAAACACCATATATTTT. Its translation is CASSKGRQGIGRRNTIYF.

The V and J genes are TRBV9 and TRBJ2-1; D is undetermined. This CDR3 has 12 residues. Germline CDR1 is SGDLS and CDR2 is YYNGEE. V was trimmed by 3 bases and J by 7 bases, leaving 8 bases between them. The CDR3: CASSGLANEQFF. The CDR3 region has the DNA TGTGCCAGCAGCGGTCTCGCGAATGAGCAGTTCTTC.

The chain recombines TRBV19 with TRBJ1-5, with a weak D call TRBD1 (5 bases). Germline-derived CDR1 and CDR2 are LNHDA and SQIVND (reference sequence). V dropped 6 bases and J dropped 3 bases, with 15 bases sitting between them. This CDR3 has 15 amino acids. As DNA, the CDR3 is TGTGCCAGTAGATACGGGACTCTGAACAATCAGCCCCAGCATTTT. This translates into CASRYGTLNNQPQHF.

The chain uses TRBV5-5 and TRBJ2-5, with D tentatively TRBD2 (6 bases). This CDR3 is built from 16 residues. Germline loops: CDR1 SGHKS, CDR2 YYEKEE (reference sequence). The V end lost 0 bases, the J end lost 5 bases, and 17 bases lay between the germline ends. The CDR3 reads CASSLGRARGGETQYF. Written as DNA, the CDR3 is TGTGCCAGCAGCTTGGGCAGGGCGAGAGGAGGGGAGACCCAGTACTTC. Supplemented by reference TRBV5-5 and TRBJ2-5, the full variable domain reads DAGVTQSPTHLIKTRGQQVTLRCSPISGHKSVSWYQQVLGQGPQFIFQYYEKEERGRGNFPDRFSARQFPNYSSELNVNALLLGDSALYLCASSLGRARGGETQYFGPGTRLLVL.

This clone was seen only a few times. The same CDR3 arises from other DNA sequences in this sample as well. CDR3 sequence reads: CASSVQGYEQYF. DNA for the CDR3: TGTGCCAGCAGTGTACAGGGCTACGAGCAGTACTTC. V gene TRBV2 combines with J gene TRBJ2-7; D may be TRBD1 (6 bases). Between the trimmed V and J ends, which lost 4 bases and 3 bases, there was a span of 7 bases. The CDR3 consists of 12 residues. Germline CDR1 reads SNHLY; CDR2 reads FYNNEI. The whole variable domain, remainder taken from reference TRBV2 and TRBJ2-7, is EPEVTQTPSHQVTQMGQEVILRCVPISNHLYFYWYRQILGQKVEFLVSFYNNEISEKSEIFDDQFSVERPDGSNFTLKIRSTKLEDSAMYFCASSVQGYEQYFGPGTRLTVT.

This chain joins TRBV5-1 and TRBJ2-1, with TRBD2 identical over 7 bases. Germline V gene sequence: CDR1 SGHRS, CDR2 YFSETQ. The CDR3 has 14 amino acids. V trimming: 5 bases; J trimming: 0 bases; junction bases outside the gene matches: 2. The CDR3 region has the DNA TGCGCCAGCAGGGGCGGGAGCTCCTACAATGAGCAGTTCTTC. Translated: CASRGGSSYNEQFF. The entire variable domain, with the rest obtained from reference TRBV5-1 and TRBJ2-1, is as follows: KAGVTQTPRYLIKTRGQQVTLSCSPISGHRSVSWYQQTPGQGLQFLFEYFSETQRNKGNFPGRFSGRQFSNSRSEMNVSTLELGDSALYLCASRGGSSYNEQFFGPGTRLTVL.